The 4 T cell receptor beta chains below all came from one sample that was sequenced in a study of T cells after yellow fever vaccination. TCRdb redid the calling of the 5' RACE reads with MiXCR, one entry per CDR3 protein. The repertoire holds about 220,000 distinct CDR3 sequences, with about 3% as singletons. Sample: CD4+ T cells sorted from PBMCs, taken 10 days after the yellow fever booster vaccination. The receptors originated from a man between 18 and 35 years old who received the YFV17D yellow fever vaccine.

This clonotype was recorded many times. The chain recombines TRBV12-3 or TRBV12-4 with TRBJ2-5, with 7 bases identical to TRBD1. This CDR3 comprises 13 residues. V shed 6 bases, J shed 0 bases, and the junction held 1 base outside the gene matches. In DNA, the CDR3 is TGTGCCAGCAGCGGGACAGACCAAGAGACCCAGTACTTC. Its translation: CASSGTDQETQYF.

V and J are TRBV30 and TRBJ1-2, with no clear D. This CDR3 comprises 13 residues. Trimming took 2 bases from V and 6 from J, leaving 13 bases between them. The V gene's germline CDR1 is GTSNPN and CDR2 SVGIG (reference sequence). DNA for the CDR3: TGTGCCTGGAGTTATAACCAGGCAGATGGCTACACCTTC. This gives the protein CAWSYNQADGYTF.

This clonotype was observed many times. The V gene is TRBV6-5, the J gene TRBJ2-7; either TRBD1 or TRBD2 may supply D (6 bases each). CDR1 and CDR2 (germline): MNHEY, SVGAGI. V lost 2 bases and J lost 4, with 15 bases in between. The CDR3 spans 15 residues. CDR3 coding DNA: TGTGCCAGCAGTTACGGGGCGGAGGGACAATACGAGCAGTACTTC. It is translated as CASSYGAEGQYEQYF.

This clonotype has at least ten counts. The gene calls are TRBV6-6 and TRBJ2-5; 7 bases map to TRBD1. CDR1 MNHNY and CDR2 SVGAGI come from the germline V gene (reference sequence). The V segment lost 6 bases and the J segment 5 bases; nucleotides outside the gene matches: 9. This CDR3 contains 14 residues. CDR3 amino acids: CASRPTGAEETQYF. Here the CDR3 DNA reads TGTGCCAGCAGGCCTACAGGGGCGGAGGAGACCCAGTACTTC.